This T cell receptor (beta chain) appears in the sequencing data of a study of blood T cells in healthy people across ages. There are 11 residues in the CDR3. Germline-derived CDR1 and CDR2 are SQVTM and ANQGSEA. J was trimmed by 9 bases and V by 7 bases; bases with no gene match: 5. Notes on the study in general: No one knew whether donors had CMV, which possibly confounded expanded clonotype changes. A strong correlation between TCR beta diversity and naive T cell percentage was seen.

In its sample, this clonotype was seen a few times. Its antigen is not identified. Combining a sample-barcoded 5' primer with a J-beta primer mix, a second PCR ran for 7 to 11 cycles. No fewer than 3 million CDR3-containing paired-end reads came from each sample. Each CDR3 protein gets one entry after TCRdb re-called the 5' RACE reads with MiXCR. The sample includes roughly 800,000 distinct CDR3 sequences, roughly 60% of them seen just once. Sequences were obtained from blood. This clonotype was obtained from a young man in good health. The rearrangement joins TRBV29-1 to TRBJ2-1; the match to TRBD1 covers 8 bases. CDR3 sequence reads: CSGGQGLEQFF. The CDR3 region has the DNA TGCAGCGGTGGACAGGGCCTTGAGCAGTTCTTC.